Following are 18 T cell receptor beta chains from one sample sequenced in a study of blood T cell repertoires in COVID-19. Assay used: immunoSEQ multiplex PCR; TCRdb lists only in-frame clones, some missing. The repertoire holds 110,000 or so clones, with roughly four fifths as singletons. Sequencing was performed on peripheral blood. Every receptor here comes from an elderly woman with acute or convalescent COVID-19.

The rearrangement joins TRBV18 to TRBJ2-7; 8 bases agree with TRBD1. The germline V gene has CDR1 KGHSH and CDR2 LQKENI. The CDR3 runs to 16 residues. The junction had 6 bases not matched to a gene; V was cut back by 0 bases and J by 2 bases. CDR3 protein: CASSPPGTGRTYEQYF. The CDR3 nucleotides are TGTGCCAGCTCACCACCTGGGACAGGCAGAACCTACGAGCAGTACTTC.

This chain joins TRBV5-4 and TRBJ1-1; TRBD1 is a possible D gene (5 bases). From germline, CDR1 is SGHNT and CDR2 YYREEE (reference sequence). Trimming left V 2 bases short and J 1 base short, with 9 bases between. This CDR3 is 14 amino acids long. The CDR3 reads CASSFQGSNTEAFF. CDR3 DNA: TGTGCCAGCAGCTTTCAGGGATCGAACACTGAAGCTTTCTTT.

The rearrangement uses TRBV3-1 (or the pseudogene TRBV3-2) and TRBJ2-1, with 7 bases fitting TRBD2. Germline V lookup: CDR1 LGHDT, CDR2 YNNKEL (reference sequence). The CDR3 spans 17 residues. J lost 5 bases, V lost 1 base, and 11 bases had no gene match. The DNA for the CDR3 is TGTGCCAGCAGCCAAGCGAATGGGGGGGAGTCTGACAATGAGCAGTTCTTC. Translation gives CASSQANGGESDNEQFF.

The chain carries TRBV19 and TRBJ1-5, with 9 bases matching TRBD1. From germline, CDR1 is LNHDA and CDR2 SQIVND (reference sequence). The CDR3 has 14 amino acids. With V trimmed by 6 bases and J by 3 bases, 3 bases remained unmatched. Written as DNA, the CDR3 is TGTGCCAGTAGATGGACAGGGGCCAATCAGCCCCAGCATTTT. Translation: CASRWTGANQPQHF.

J is TRBJ1-1 and V is TRBV2; perhaps TRBD1 as D (6 bases). Between the trimmed V and J ends, which lost 5 bases and 1 base, there was a span of 8 bases. The CDR3 sequence is 13 residues long. Germline-derived CDR1 and CDR2 are SNHLY and FYNNEI. The CDR3 DNA reads as TGTGCCAGCAGTCAGGACAGGAACACTGAAGCTTTCTTT. Translated: CASSQDRNTEAFF.

This chain uses TRBV27 with TRBJ2-5; D might be TRBD1 (6 bases). The CDR3 has 14 amino acids. Germline CDR1 is MNHEY and CDR2 is SMNVEV (reference sequence). V gave up 5 bases and J gave up 4 bases, with 14 bases separating them. CDR3 in amino acids: CASSGNRVRETQYF. DNA of the CDR3: TGTGCCAGCAGTGGAAACAGGGTTAGAGAGACCCAGTACTTC.

The chain employs TRBV18 and TRBJ2-7, with 11 nucleotides matching TRBD1. The CDR3 is 13 amino acids. Losses at the gene ends were 5 bases for V and 4 bases for J; bases not matched to a gene: 1. From germline, CDR1 is KGHSH and CDR2 LQKENI. The CDR3 protein is CASSGQGAYEQYF. As DNA, the CDR3 is TGTGCCAGCTCAGGACAGGGGGCTTACGAGCAGTACTTC.

The V and J genes are TRBV30 and TRBJ1-2; possible D gene TRBD1, 6 bases. The CDR3 consists of 13 residues. The V gene's germline CDR1 is GTSNPN and CDR2 SVGIG (reference sequence). Trimming removed 1 base at V and 1 base at J, with 7 bases between. CDR3 bases: TGTGCCTGGAGTGCACAGGGTAACTATGGCTACACCTTC. Protein: CAWSAQGNYGYTF.

The V gene is TRBV2, the J gene TRBJ2-3, with D maybe TRBD1 (6 bases). Germline assignment: CDR1 SNHLY and CDR2 FYNNEI. Trimming took off 4 bases at V and 4 bases at J, with 15 bases between the two ends. This CDR3 has 15 residues. The CDR3 here is CASSVEGGGADTQYF. CDR3 nucleotides: TGTGCCAGCAGTGTCGAAGGGGGTGGGGCAGATACGCAGTATTTT.

This sequence joins TRBV4-3 and TRBJ1-2; 10 bases match TRBD1. J was trimmed by 4 bases and V by 4 bases; bases with no gene match: 3. Germline-derived CDR1 and CDR2 are LGHNA and YSLEER. The CDR3 spans 14 residues. The CDR3, as DNA: TGCGCCAGCAGCCCGACAGGGGGCGGCTATGGCTACACCTTC. Translating gives CASSPTGGGYGYTF.

The J gene is TRBJ2-2, the V gene TRBV7-2; 12 nucleotides agree with TRBD2. CDR1 is SGHTA, CDR2 FQGNSA, per germline. V lost 5 bases to trimming and J lost 6 bases; unmatched junction nucleotides: 4. This CDR3 has 15 amino acids. CDR3 nucleotides: TGTGCCAGCAGCCCGACTAGCGGGAGTGCCGGGGAGCTGTTTTTT. Amino acid sequence: CASSPTSGSAGELFF.

Only a few counts were recorded for this clone. CDR3 nucleotide sequence: TGTGCCAGCAGTTATGACCAGGGGGCTATCCTTCAATTCTACACAGATACGCAGTATTTT. Residues: CASSYDQGAILQFYTDTQYF. V and J are TRBV6-2 or TRBV6-3 and TRBJ2-3, with 8 bases matching TRBD1. With V trimmed by 3 bases and J by 2 bases, 19 bases remained unmatched. Germline values: CDR1 MNHEY, CDR2 SVGEGT. CDR3 size: 20 residues.

In this sample, this clone turned up once. The CDR3 reads CASSESKSYGYTF. The DNA for the CDR3 is TGTGCCAGCAGTGAATCCAAGAGCTATGGCTACACCTTC. The V call is TRBV25-1, the J call TRBJ1-2; D is undetermined. The CDR3 runs 13 residues. V dropped 1 base and J dropped 4 bases, with 7 bases sitting between them. Germline V gene sequence: CDR1 MGHDK, CDR2 SYGVNS.

This chain uses TRBV24-1 with TRBJ2-6; a possible D gene is TRBD2 (5 bases). This CDR3 contains 16 residues. Between the trimmed V and J ends, which lost 0 bases and 4 bases, there was a span of 9 bases. The germline CDR1 and CDR2 sequences are KGHDR and SFDVKD. The CDR3 DNA follows: TGTGCCACCAGTGATTTGAAGGGAGCAGGGGCCAACGTCCTGACTTTC. Amino acids: CATSDLKGAGANVLTF.

The V call is TRBV19, the J call TRBJ2-3; TRBD2 is a possible D gene (5 bases). Per germline, CDR1 LNHDA and CDR2 SQIVND (reference sequence). V lost 7 bases to trimming and J lost 0 bases, with 20 bases between them. This CDR3 spans 17 amino acids. The CDR3 DNA sequence: TGTGCCAGTACGGGCGGGCGACTCTCCTACAGCACAGATACGCAGTATTTT. It codes for CASTGGRLSYSTDTQYF.

The genes are TRBV3-1 (or the pseudogene TRBV3-2) and TRBJ1-6; possibly TRBD1 for D (6 bases). The germline V gene encodes CDR1 LGHDT and CDR2 YNNKEL (reference sequence). The CDR3 loop spans 15 amino acids. V was cut by 4 bases and J by 5 bases, with 12 bases left in between. This CDR3 reads CASSLGQYNNSPLHF. The CDR3, as DNA: TGTGCCAGCAGCCTCGGACAGTACAATAATTCACCCCTCCACTTT.

CDR3 in amino acids: CASSFQDREGHQHF. CDR3 DNA: TGTGCCAGCAGTTTCCAGGACAGGGAGGGACACCAGCATTTT. V is TRBV6-6 and J is TRBJ1-5; 8 bases are a match to TRBD1. CDR1 MNHNY and CDR2 SVGAGI come from the germline V gene (reference sequence). V gave up 4 bases and J gave up 12 bases; unmatched junction bases: 11. The CDR3 has 14 residues.

The V gene is TRBV10-3, the J gene TRBJ1-5; 7 nucleotides match TRBD1. Germline CDR1 and CDR2: ENHRY and SYGVKD. V trimming: 10 bases; J trimming: 0 bases; junction bases outside the gene matches: 6. The CDR3 covers 14 residues. The CDR3 DNA reads TGTGCCACAACACAGGGGCTTAGCAATCAGCCCCAGCATTTT. It specifies CATTQGLSNQPQHF.